Below, 15 T cell receptor beta chains from the same sample are listed, as sequenced in a study of shared clonotypes between healthy human individuals. Here immunoSEQ multiplex PCR was the method, and the copy in TCRdb shows in-frame clones only, minus some. The sample yields about 480,000 clones, around 74% seen once. Specimen: PBMCs. These receptors all stem from a middle-aged woman in good health. Some clones in this sample may be carry-over from other donors' samples.

The chain combines TRBV2 with TRBJ1-6; no clear D. Trimming took off 3 bases at V and 8 bases at J, with 17 bases between the two ends. CDR3 length: 16 residues. Germline V CDR1 and CDR2: SNHLY, FYNNEI. The CDR3 region is CASSDVDLVPDSPLHF. The CDR3 DNA follows: TGTGCCAGCAGTGATGTGGATCTCGTGCCGGATTCACCCCTCCACTTT. The full variable domain, rest sourced from reference TRBV2 and TRBJ1-6, is EPEVTQTPSHQVTQMGQEVILRCVPISNHLYFYWYRQILGQKVEFLVSFYNNEISEKSEIFDDQFSVERPDGSNFTLKIRSTKLEDSAMYFCASSDVDLVPDSPLHFGNGTRLTVT.

Concerning this clone: The junction departs from the called germline gene at one end, perhaps through a read error. This sample also contains other DNA sequences that code for the same CDR3. The chain carries TRBV7-6 and TRBJ2-3; D gene uncertain. The CDR3 sequence is 14 residues long. Germline-derived CDR1 and CDR2 are SGHVS and FNYEAQ. This CDR3 is CASSLQASTDTQYF. Here the CDR3 DNA reads TGTGCTAGCAGCTTACAAGCGAGCACAGATACGCAGTATTTT. The full variable domain, rest sourced from reference TRBV7-6 and TRBJ2-3, is GAGVSQSPRYKVTKRGQDVALRCDPISGHVSLYWYRQALGQGPEFLTYFNYEAQQDKSGLPNDRFSAERPEGSISTLTIQRTEQRDSAMYRCASSLQASTDTQYFGPGTRLTVL.

This clone was counted between two and nine times. The chain has TRBV25-1 and TRBJ2-2; possible D gene TRBD1, 6 bases. Germline CDR1 and CDR2: MGHDK and SYGVNS. The germline V and J ends were trimmed by 5 bases and 0 bases, with 10 bases remaining between them. The CDR3 loop spans 15 amino acids. The CDR3 spells CASSLGGTNTGELFF. The CDR3 DNA reads TGTGCCAGCAGTCTAGGGGGTACGAACACCGGGGAGCTGTTTTTT.

CDR3 protein: CASSVAIPRLGGFNEQFF. CDR3 bases: TGTGCCAGCAGTGTCGCAATCCCTCGACTAGGAGGTTTCAATGAGCAGTTCTTC. The chain couples TRBV6-4 to TRBJ2-1; a possible D gene is TRBD2 (6 bases). The CDR3 has 18 residues. Per germline, CDR1 MRHNA and CDR2 SNTAGT. Trimming took 4 bases from V and 6 from J, leaving 25 bases between them.

CDR3 sequence: CASSETGLREGKNIQYF. CDR3 nucleotides: TGTGCCAGCAGTGAAACGGGGTTGCGAGAGGGAAAAAACATTCAGTACTTC. This chain joins TRBV2 and TRBJ2-4; D perhaps matches TRBD2 (5 bases). The CDR3 loop spans 17 amino acids. The V gene lost 2 bases and the J gene lost 4 bases, with 18 bases spanning the gap. The germline V gene has CDR1 SNHLY and CDR2 FYNNEI. Variable domain in full (rest from reference TRBV2 and TRBJ2-4): EPEVTQTPSHQVTQMGQEVILRCVPISNHLYFYWYRQILGQKVEFLVSFYNNEISEKSEIFDDQFSVERPDGSNFTLKIRSTKLEDSAMYFCASSETGLREGKNIQYFGAGTRLSVL.

The chain has TRBV6-6 and TRBJ1-3; D is uncertain. The CDR3 totals 15 residues. The V end was cut by 6 bases, the J end by 2 bases, with 14 bases between. Per the germline V gene, CDR1 is MNHNY and CDR2 is SVGAGI (reference sequence). DNA for the CDR3: TGTGCCAGCAGCAGTTACTCTAAGCCTGGAAACACCATATATTTT. It specifies CASSSYSKPGNTIYF.

The rearrangement uses TRBV7-2 and TRBJ2-5; 12 bases are a match to TRBD2. The length of the CDR3 is 16 residues. V was pared by 3 bases and J by 4 bases, with 6 bases of the junction left unmatched. The germline gives CDR1 SGHTA, CDR2 FQGNSA. CDR3 nucleotides: TGTGCCAGCAGCTTTTCTAGCGGGAGGGCCTTAGAGACCCAGTACTTC. Translated: CASSFSSGRALETQYF.

This chain connects TRBV11-2 to TRBJ2-7, with D perhaps matching TRBD2 (6 bases). Germline assignment: CDR1 SGHAT and CDR2 FQNNGV. Trimming removed 0 bases from V and 4 bases from J, with 13 bases in between. The CDR3 is 15 amino acids. The CDR3 loop is CASSLDPLARYEQYF. In DNA form, the CDR3 reads TGTGCCAGCAGCTTAGATCCACTAGCCCGTTACGAGCAGTACTTC.

This sequence joins TRBV4-1 and TRBJ1-5, with a weak D call TRBD1 (5 bases). Trimming stripped 0 bases from V and 0 bases from J, with 12 bases between. Germline V gene sequence: CDR1 MGHRA, CDR2 YSYEKL. The CDR3 contains 17 residues. CDR3 loop: CASSQEGVDYSNQPQHF. In DNA, the CDR3 is TGCGCCAGCAGCCAAGAAGGGGTGGATTATAGCAATCAGCCCCAGCATTTT.

The chain couples TRBV7-3 to TRBJ2-1; TRBD2 is a possible D gene (6 bases). Looked up from germline, CDR1 is SGHTA and CDR2 is FQGTGA. V was pared by 2 bases and J by 13 bases, with 18 bases between. This CDR3 region has 14 residues. The CDR3 DNA reads as TGTGCCAGCAGCTTAGCGGGAAGGGAGAATGCCCAGTTCTTC. Its protein product is CASSLAGRENAQFF. Full variable domain (remainder filled in from reference TRBV7-3 and TRBJ2-1): GAGVSQTPSNKVTEKGKYVELRCDPISGHTALYWYRQSLGQGPEFLIYFQGTGAADDSGLPNDRFFAVRPEGSVSTLKIQRTERGDSAVYLCASSLAGRENAQFFGPGTRLTVL.

V is TRBV2 and J is TRBJ1-2, with D unresolved. The CDR3 is 12 amino acids. CDR1 is SNHLY, CDR2 FYNNEI, per germline. Trimming cost V 4 bases and J 12 bases, with 15 bases left between them. As DNA, the CDR3 is TGTGCCAGCAGTGCTAGGTCCCCATGGGACACCTTC. It yields the protein CASSARSPWDTF.

The count of this clone is one. The V and J genes are TRBV4-2 and TRBJ2-3; 9 bases agree with TRBD2. V dropped 0 bases and J dropped 2; count of bases not matched to a gene: 9. The CDR3 contains 18 residues. CDR1 is LGHNA, CDR2 YNFKEQ, per germline. For the CDR3, the DNA is TGTGCCAGCAGCCAAGAGGGTGCGGGAGGGCCAGTCACAGATACGCAGTATTTT. Translated, it gives CASSQEGAGGPVTDTQYF.

The rearrangement links TRBV19 to TRBJ1-5, with D tentatively TRBD1 (5 bases). The CDR3 runs 16 residues. From germline, CDR1 is LNHDA and CDR2 SQIVND (reference sequence). Trimming shortened V by 3 bases and J by 5 bases, and 17 bases separated the two germline ends. CDR3 sequence reads: CASSIASGPGDQPQHF. The CDR3 nucleotides read TGTGCCAGTAGTATTGCGTCGGGGCCAGGCGATCAGCCCCAGCATTTT. The full variable domain, completed using reference TRBV19 and TRBJ1-5, is DGGITQSPKYLFRKEGQNVTLSCEQNLNHDAMYWYRQDPGQGLRLIYYSQIVNDFQKGDIAEGYSVSREKKESFPLTVTSAQKNPTAFYLCASSIASGPGDQPQHFGDGTRLSIL.

The chain combines TRBV2 with TRBJ2-7; possible D gene TRBD1, 5 bases. Germline CDR1 is SNHLY and CDR2 is FYNNEI. The CDR3 contains 12 residues. The germline V and J ends were trimmed by 6 bases and 4 bases, with 10 bases remaining between them. CDR3 in amino acids: CASRLQGYEQYF. In DNA form, the CDR3 reads TGTGCCAGCAGACTCCAGGGTTACGAGCAGTACTTC.

CDR3 in amino acids: CASSPTGGTGELFF. CDR3 nucleotides: TGTGCCAGCAGCCCGACAGGGGGCACCGGGGAGCTGTTTTTT. The chain is built from TRBV6-5 and TRBJ2-2; TRBD1 aligns across 9 bases. This CDR3 contains 14 residues. V lost 6 bases to trimming and J lost 4 bases; unmatched junction nucleotides: 3. Germline loops: CDR1 MNHEY, CDR2 SVGAGI.